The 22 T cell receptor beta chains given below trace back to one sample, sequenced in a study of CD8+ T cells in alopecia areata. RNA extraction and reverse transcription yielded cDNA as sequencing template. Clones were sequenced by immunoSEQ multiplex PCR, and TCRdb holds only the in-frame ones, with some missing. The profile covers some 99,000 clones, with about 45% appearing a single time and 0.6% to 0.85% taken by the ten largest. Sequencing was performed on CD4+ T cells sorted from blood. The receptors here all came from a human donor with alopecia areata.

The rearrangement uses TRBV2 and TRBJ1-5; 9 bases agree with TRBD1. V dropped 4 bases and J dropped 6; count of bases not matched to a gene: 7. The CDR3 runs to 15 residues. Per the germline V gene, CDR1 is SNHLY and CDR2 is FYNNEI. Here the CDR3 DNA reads TGTGCCAGCAGTGTTGAGGGGACAGGGACTCAGCCCCAGCATTTT. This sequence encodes CASSVEGTGTQPQHF.

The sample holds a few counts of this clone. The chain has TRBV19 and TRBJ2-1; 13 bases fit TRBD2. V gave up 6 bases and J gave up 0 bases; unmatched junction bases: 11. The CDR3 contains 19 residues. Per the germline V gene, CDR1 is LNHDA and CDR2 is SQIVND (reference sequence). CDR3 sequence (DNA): TGTGCCAGTAGCAAGCTCGGGACTAGCGGGGCCCACTCCTACAATGAGCAGTTCTTC. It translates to CASSKLGTSGAHSYNEQFF. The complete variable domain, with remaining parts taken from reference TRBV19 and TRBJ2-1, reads DGGITQSPKYLFRKEGQNVTLSCEQNLNHDAMYWYRQDPGQGLRLIYYSQIVNDFQKGDIAEGYSVSREKKESFPLTVTSAQKNPTAFYLCASSKLGTSGAHSYNEQFFGPGTRLTVL.

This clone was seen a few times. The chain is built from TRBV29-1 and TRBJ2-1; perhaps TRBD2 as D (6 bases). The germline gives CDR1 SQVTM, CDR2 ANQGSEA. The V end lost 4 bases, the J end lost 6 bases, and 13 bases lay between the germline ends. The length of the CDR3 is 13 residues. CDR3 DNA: TGCAGCGTTGGGTACGGACTACTCAATGAGCAGTTCTTC. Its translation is CSVGYGLLNEQFF.

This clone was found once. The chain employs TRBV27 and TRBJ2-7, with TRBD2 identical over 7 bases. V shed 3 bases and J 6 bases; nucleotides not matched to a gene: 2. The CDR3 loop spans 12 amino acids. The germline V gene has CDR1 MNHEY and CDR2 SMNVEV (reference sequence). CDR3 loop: CASSFWGGEQYF. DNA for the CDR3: TGTGCCAGCAGTTTTTGGGGGGGCGAGCAGTACTTC.

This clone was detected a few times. The CDR3 sequence is CSVAKDRGIRQETQYF. CDR3 nucleotide sequence: TGCAGCGTCGCAAAAGACAGGGGGATTAGGCAAGAGACCCAGTACTTC. The chain joins TRBV29-1 to TRBJ2-5; the match to TRBD1 covers 9 bases. CDR3 length: 16 residues. CDR1 SQVTM and CDR2 ANQGSEA come from the germline V gene. The ends lost 6 bases at V and 2 bases at J; junction bases unmatched: 13.

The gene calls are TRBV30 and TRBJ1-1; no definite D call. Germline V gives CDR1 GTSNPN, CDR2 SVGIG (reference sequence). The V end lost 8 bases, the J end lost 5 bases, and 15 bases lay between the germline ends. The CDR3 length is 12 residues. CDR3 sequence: CATNAGRTEAFF. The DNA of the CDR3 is TGTGCCACCAACGCGGGGAGAACTGAAGCTTTCTTT.

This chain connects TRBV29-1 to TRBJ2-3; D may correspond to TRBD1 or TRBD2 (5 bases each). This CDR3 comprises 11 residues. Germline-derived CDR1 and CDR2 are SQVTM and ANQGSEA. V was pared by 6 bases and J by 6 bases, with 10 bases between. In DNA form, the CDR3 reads TGCAGCGTGGCCCGGGACGATACGCAGTATTTT. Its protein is CSVARDDTQYF.

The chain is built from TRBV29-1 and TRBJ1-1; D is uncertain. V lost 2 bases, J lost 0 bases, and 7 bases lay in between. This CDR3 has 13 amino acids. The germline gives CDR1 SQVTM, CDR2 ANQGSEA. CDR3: CSVERSVNTEAFF. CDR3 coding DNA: TGCAGCGTTGAACGGTCCGTGAACACTGAAGCTTTCTTT.

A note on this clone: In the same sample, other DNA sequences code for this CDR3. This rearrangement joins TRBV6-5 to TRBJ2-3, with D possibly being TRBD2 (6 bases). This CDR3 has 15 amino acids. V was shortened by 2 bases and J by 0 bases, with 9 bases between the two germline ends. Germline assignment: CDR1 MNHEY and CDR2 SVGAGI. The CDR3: CASSYGGTSTDTQYF. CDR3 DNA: TGTGCCAGCAGTTACGGGGGGACTAGCACAGATACGCAGTATTTT.

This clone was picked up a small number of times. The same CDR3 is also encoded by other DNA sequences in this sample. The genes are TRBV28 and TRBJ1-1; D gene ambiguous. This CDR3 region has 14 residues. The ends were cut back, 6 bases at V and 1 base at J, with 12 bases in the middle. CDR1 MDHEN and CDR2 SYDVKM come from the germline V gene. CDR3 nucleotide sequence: TGTGCCAGCAGCTCGCCGGGAAGGAACACTGAAGCTTTCTTT. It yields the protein CASSSPGRNTEAFF.

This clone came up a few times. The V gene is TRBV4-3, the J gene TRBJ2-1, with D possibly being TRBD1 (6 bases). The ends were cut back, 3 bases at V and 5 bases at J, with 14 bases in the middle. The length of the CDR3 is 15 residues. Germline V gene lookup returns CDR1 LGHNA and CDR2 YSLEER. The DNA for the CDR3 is TGCGCCAGCAGCCACGAAACAGGGCGCAACAATGAGCAGTTCTTC. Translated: CASSHETGRNNEQFF.

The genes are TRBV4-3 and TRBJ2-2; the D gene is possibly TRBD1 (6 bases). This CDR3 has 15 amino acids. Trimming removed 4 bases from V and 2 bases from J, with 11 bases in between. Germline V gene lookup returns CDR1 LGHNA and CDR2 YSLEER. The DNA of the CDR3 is TGCGCCAGCAGCCGACGGACAGAAAACACCGGGGAGCTGTTTTTT. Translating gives CASSRRTENTGELFF.

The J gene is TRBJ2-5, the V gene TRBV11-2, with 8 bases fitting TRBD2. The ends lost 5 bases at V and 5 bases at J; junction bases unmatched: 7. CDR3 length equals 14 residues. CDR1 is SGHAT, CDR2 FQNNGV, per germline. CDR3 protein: CASSPSGGVETQYF. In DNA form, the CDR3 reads TGTGCCAGCAGCCCCTCGGGAGGGGTGGAGACCCAGTACTTC.

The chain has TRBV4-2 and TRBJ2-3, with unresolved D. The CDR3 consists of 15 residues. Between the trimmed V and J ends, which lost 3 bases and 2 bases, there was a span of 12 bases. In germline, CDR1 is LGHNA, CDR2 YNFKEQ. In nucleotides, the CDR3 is TGTGCCAGCAGCCAGGATTTACGGGTCACAGATACGCAGTATTTT. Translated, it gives CASSQDLRVTDTQYF.

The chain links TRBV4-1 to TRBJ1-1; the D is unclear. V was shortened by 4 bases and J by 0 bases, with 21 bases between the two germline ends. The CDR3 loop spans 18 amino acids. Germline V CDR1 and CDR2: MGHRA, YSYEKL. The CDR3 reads CASSPQMVAATMNTEAFF. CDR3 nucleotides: TGCGCCAGCAGCCCTCAGATGGTGGCAGCTACTATGAACACTGAAGCTTTCTTT.

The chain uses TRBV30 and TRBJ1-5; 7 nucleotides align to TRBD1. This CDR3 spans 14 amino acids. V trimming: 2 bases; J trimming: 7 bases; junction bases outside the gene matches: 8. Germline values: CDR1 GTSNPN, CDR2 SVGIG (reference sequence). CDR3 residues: CAWSSTGMGQPQHF. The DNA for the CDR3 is TGTGCCTGGAGTTCGACAGGGATGGGACAGCCCCAGCATTTT.

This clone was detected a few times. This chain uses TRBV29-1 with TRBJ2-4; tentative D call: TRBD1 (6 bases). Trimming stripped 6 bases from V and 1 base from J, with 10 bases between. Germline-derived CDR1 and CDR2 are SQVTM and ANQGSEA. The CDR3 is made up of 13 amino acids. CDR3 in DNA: TGCAGCGTCGCCACAGGGGCCAAAAACATTCAGTACTTC. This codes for CSVATGAKNIQYF. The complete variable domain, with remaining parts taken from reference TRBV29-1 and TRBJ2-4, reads SAVISQKPSRDICQRGTSLTIQCQVDSQVTMMFWYRQQPGQSLTLIATANQGSEATYESGFVIDKFPISRPNLTFSTLTVSNMSPEDSSIYLCSVATGAKNIQYFGAGTRLSVL.

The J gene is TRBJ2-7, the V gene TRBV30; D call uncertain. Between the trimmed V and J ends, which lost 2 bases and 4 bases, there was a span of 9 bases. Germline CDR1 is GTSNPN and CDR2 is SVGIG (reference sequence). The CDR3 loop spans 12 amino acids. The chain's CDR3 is CAWSNIVYEQYF. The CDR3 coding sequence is TGTGCCTGGAGTAACATAGTATACGAGCAGTACTTC. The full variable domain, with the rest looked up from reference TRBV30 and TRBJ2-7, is SQTIHQWPATLVQPVGSPLSLECTVEGTSNPNLYWYRQAAGRGLQLLFYSVGIGQISSEVPQNLSASRPQDRQFILSSKKLLLSDSGFYLCAWSNIVYEQYFGPGTRLTVT.

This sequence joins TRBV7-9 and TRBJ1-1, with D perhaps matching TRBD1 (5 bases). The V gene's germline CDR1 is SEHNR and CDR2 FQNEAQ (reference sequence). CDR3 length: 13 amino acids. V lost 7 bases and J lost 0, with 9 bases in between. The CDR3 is CASTIQVNTEAFF. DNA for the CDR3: TGTGCCAGCACCATACAGGTGAACACTGAAGCTTTCTTT.

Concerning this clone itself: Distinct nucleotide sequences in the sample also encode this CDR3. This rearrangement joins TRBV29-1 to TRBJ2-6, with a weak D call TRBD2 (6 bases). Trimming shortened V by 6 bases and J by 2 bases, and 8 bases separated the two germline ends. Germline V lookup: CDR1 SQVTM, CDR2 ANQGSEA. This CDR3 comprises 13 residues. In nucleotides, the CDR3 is TGCAGCGTGCGGGGTACTGGGGCCAACGTCCTGACTTTC. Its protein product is CSVRGTGANVLTF.

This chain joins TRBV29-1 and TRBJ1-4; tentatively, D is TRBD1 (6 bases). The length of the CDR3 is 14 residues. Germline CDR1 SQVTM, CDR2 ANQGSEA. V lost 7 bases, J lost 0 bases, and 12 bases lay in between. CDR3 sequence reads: CSATGPATNEKLFF. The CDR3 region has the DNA TGCAGCGCGACAGGCCCAGCAACTAATGAAAAACTGTTTTTT.

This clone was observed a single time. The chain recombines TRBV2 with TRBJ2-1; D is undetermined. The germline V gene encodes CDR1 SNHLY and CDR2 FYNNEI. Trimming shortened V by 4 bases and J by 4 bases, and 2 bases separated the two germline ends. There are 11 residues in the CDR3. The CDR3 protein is CASSVYNEQFF. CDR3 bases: TGTGCCAGCAGTGTTTACAATGAGCAGTTCTTC.